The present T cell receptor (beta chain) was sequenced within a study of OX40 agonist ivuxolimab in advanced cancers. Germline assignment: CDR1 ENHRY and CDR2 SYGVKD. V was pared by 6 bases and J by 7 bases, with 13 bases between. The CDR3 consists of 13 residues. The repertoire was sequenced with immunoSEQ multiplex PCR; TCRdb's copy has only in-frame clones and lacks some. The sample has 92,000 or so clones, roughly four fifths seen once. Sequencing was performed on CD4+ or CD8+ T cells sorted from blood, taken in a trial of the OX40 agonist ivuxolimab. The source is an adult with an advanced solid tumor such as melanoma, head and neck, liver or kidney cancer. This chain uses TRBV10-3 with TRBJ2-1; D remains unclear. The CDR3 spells CAIRGRNGNEQFF. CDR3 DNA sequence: TGTGCCATCAGGGGCAGGAATGGGAATGAGCAGTTCTTC.